These T cell receptor beta chains were read from a single sample in a study of neurological immune-mediated disorders. TCRdb re-analysed the 5' RACE reads in MiXCR, keeping a single row per CDR3 protein. This table has under 90,000 distinct CDR3 sequences, 10% appearing once. Material for sequencing was PBMCs. These receptor sequences come from a man aged 25 to 40 in good health. The CDR3 runs from the conserved cysteine through the conserved F or W. D genes are given only for firm matches. Only some rows state a clone size, as once, few, many or a class for expanded clones.

v_call	clone_size	d_call	j_call	cdr3_nt	cdr3_aa
TRBV20-1	many	TRBD2	TRBJ2-5	TGCAGTGCAGAGGGACTAGCGGGAGGAGGGGAGACCCAGTACTTC	CSAEGLAGGGETQYF
TRBV19	few	.	TRBJ2-1	TGTGCCAGTAGTAGCCCCCCGGTGGAGAATGAGCAGTTCTTC	CASSSPPVENEQFF
TRBV10-3	many	.	TRBJ1-1	TGTGCCATTAGGACGGATACTAATGAAGCTTTCTTT	CAIRTDTNEAFF
TRBV12-3/TRBV12-4	many	.	TRBJ2-1	TGTGCCAGCAGCCGACAGGCCCCATCCTACAATGAGCAGTTCTTC	CASSRQAPSYNEQFF
TRBV20-1	many	.	TRBJ2-1	TGCAGTGTCCATGCCTACAATGAGCAGTTCTTC	CSVHAYNEQFF
TRBV28	many	TRBD2	TRBJ2-1	TGTGCCAGCAGTTTCGTTCTAGCGGTAACCAACAATGAGCAGTTCTTC	CASSFVLAVTNNEQFF
TRBV12-3/TRBV12-4	many	TRBD1	TRBJ1-2	TGTGCCAGCAGTAAATCGACAGGGGGAAGCTATGGCTACACCTTC	CASSKSTGGSYGYTF
TRBV6-4	many	.	TRBJ2-2	TGTGCCAGCAGCGAGTTGGGCGCCGGCGGGACCGGGGAGCTGTTTTTT	CASSELGAGGTGELFF
TRBV6-6	many	.	TRBJ1-2	TGTGCCAGCAGTTACGGGGGGACGTCCGGCTACACCTTC	CASSYGGTSGYTF
TRBV7-9	few	.	TRBJ2-7	TGTGCCAGCAGCCAAGTCCTGGGGGCAGACGAGCAGTACTTC	CASSQVLGADEQYF
TRBV20-1	many	.	TRBJ2-7	TGCAGTGCTAGGGGGGGTCTTGACGAGCAGTACTTC	CSARGGLDEQYF
TRBV29-1	many	TRBD2	TRBJ2-5	TGCAGCCCCTGGGGGCTAGCGGGAGAGACCCAGTACTTC	CSPWGLAGETQYF
TRBV28	many	TRBD1	TRBJ2-7	TGTGCCAGCAGTTTATCAGGGGGCGTCTACGAGCAGTACTTC	CASSLSGGVYEQYF
TRBV27	many	.	TRBJ2-7	TGTGCCAGCAGTCCGCTCGATGGGGGCGAGCAGTACTTC	CASSPLDGGEQYF
TRBV5-1	many	.	TRBJ1-1	TGCGCCAGCAGCTATACAGGGAAGGACACTGAAGCTTTCTTT	CASSYTGKDTEAFF
TRBV6-5	many	TRBD1	TRBJ2-7	TGTGCCAGCAGTCGGACAGGAAAGGTCTACGAGCAGTACTTC	CASSRTGKVYEQYF
TRBV10-2	.	TRBD1	TRBJ1-1	TGCGCCAGCAGTGAACAGGGGAGGACTGAAGCTTTCTTT	CASSEQGRTEAFF
TRBV18	many	.	TRBJ1-1	TGTGCCAGCTCGCCGCAGGTACAGAACACTGAAGCTTTCTTT	CASSPQVQNTEAFF
TRBV28	many	.	TRBJ1-1	TGTGCCAGCAGTGCTCCCCCGGGACAAAGCACTGAAGCTTTCTTT	CASSAPPGQSTEAFF
TRBV29-1	few	.	TRBJ2-7	TGCAGCGTCTCCAGGGAACGGGAGCAGTACTTC	CSVSREREQYF
TRBV28	many	.	TRBJ1-1	TGTGCCAGCAGTTTGGGGGCGAGGGAAGCTTTCTTT	CASSLGAREAFF
TRBV6-1	medium-sized	.	TRBJ2-7	TGTGCCAGCAGTGACACCGGTGGGACCGTGGACGAGCAGTACTTC	CASSDTGGTVDEQYF
TRBV9	many	TRBD2	TRBJ2-2	TGTGCCAGCAGTCTACCCGGGACTAGTAACACCGGGGAGCTGTTTTTT	CASSLPGTSNTGELFF
TRBV5-1	few	TRBD2	TRBJ2-1	TGCGCCAGCAGCTTGAGGACTAGCGGGAGCAATGAGCAGTTCTTC	CASSLRTSGSNEQFF
TRBV10-2	many	TRBD1	TRBJ1-2	TGCGCCAGCAGCACCGGGACAGGGCGTCCAACCCTCTATGGCTACACCTTC	CASSTGTGRPTLYGYTF
TRBV7-8	few	TRBD1	TRBJ2-5	TGTGCCAGCAGCCCCAGGACAGGAAGGGGAGAGACCCAGTACTTC	CASSPRTGRGETQYF
TRBV30	many	.	TRBJ2-2	TGTGCCTGGAGTCGGGACGGGACGGTGAACACCGGGGAGCTGTTTTTT	CAWSRDGTVNTGELFF
TRBV6-1	many	.	TRBJ2-1	TGTGCCAGCAGTGAGGGCCCACAGGGAGTGGATGAGCAGTTCTTC	CASSEGPQGVDEQFF
TRBV15	.	TRBD2	TRBJ2-3	TGTGCCAGCAGACCCGGACAGACGACTAGCGGGACAGATACGCAGTATTTT	CASRPGQTTSGTDTQYF
TRBV20-1	many	TRBD2	TRBJ2-3	TGCAGTGCTGCCGCTAGCGGGAGGTGGGGCACAGATACGCAGTATTTT	CSAAASGRWGTDTQYF
TRBV5-1	many	.	TRBJ2-3	TGCGCCAGCAGCCAACTAGCACCGGCGGTAGATACGCAGTATTTT	CASSQLAPAVDTQYF
TRBV5-1	few	.	TRBJ2-3	TGCGCCAGCAGCTTGGACCTGCTGGGGGCGACGACAGATACGCAGTATTTT	CASSLDLLGATTDTQYF
TRBV7-8	.	TRBD1	TRBJ2-2	TGTGCCAGCAGGGATACAGGGGCCGGGGAGCTGTTTTTT	CASRDTGAGELFF
TRBV20-1	many	TRBD1	TRBJ2-7	TGCAGTTTTCCGGGACAGGGGAGCAACGAGCAGTACTTC	CSFPGQGSNEQYF
TRBV7-9	many	TRBD1	TRBJ1-5	TGTGCCAGCAGCCGCGGCGGACAGGGGTGGGGTCAGCCCCAGCATTTT	CASSRGGQGWGQPQHF
TRBV18	many	.	TRBJ1-4	TGTGCCAGCTCACCACCGGGGGGAGTTCATGAAAAACTGTTTTTT	CASSPPGGVHEKLFF
TRBV7-2	many	.	TRBJ1-1	TGTGCCAGCAGGACTCAGGGGAACACTGAAGCTTTCTTT	CASRTQGNTEAFF
TRBV28	once	.	TRBJ1-1	TGTGCCAGCACTATAACGGACACTGAAGCTTTCTTT	CASTITDTEAFF
TRBV24-1	many	.	TRBJ2-1	TGTGCCACCAGTGATTGGGGAGCCAGTGAGCAGTTCTTC	CATSDWGASEQFF
TRBV5-1	.	.	TRBJ2-2	TGCGCCAGCAGAGCCCTAGCAGGGGGAGGCGTGAGGACCGGGGAGCTGTTTTTT	CASRALAGGGVRTGELFF
TRBV2	.	TRBD2	TRBJ2-3	TGTGCCAGCAGTTGGACTAGCGAGGGCACAGATACGCAGTATTTT	CASSWTSEGTDTQYF
TRBV5-1	many	.	TRBJ2-4	TGCGCCAGCAGCTCACAGGGATTGGCCATTCAGTACTTC	CASSSQGLAIQYF
TRBV20-1	many	.	TRBJ2-7	TGCAGTGCTAGTTTGCTTTGGGAGCGGAACGAGCAGTACTTC	CSASLLWERNEQYF
TRBV5-1	.	.	TRBJ1-1	TGCGCCAGCAGCGGGGCTCCAGACACTGAAGCTTTCTTT	CASSGAPDTEAFF
TRBV29-1	few	.	TRBJ1-3	TGCAGCGTTCGGGGAAACTCTGGAAACACCATATATTTT	CSVRGNSGNTIYF
TRBV3-1	many	.	TRBJ2-3	TGTGCCAGCAGCCAACCCTTGGATACGCAGTATTTT	CASSQPLDTQYF
TRBV29-1	many	.	TRBJ2-4	TGCAGCGTTTCAGCAGGGGTTGTCAAAAACATTCAGTACTTC	CSVSAGVVKNIQYF
TRBV28	many	.	TRBJ2-3	TGTGCCAGCAGTCCCCCGGGAAGAACAGATACGCAGTATTTT	CASSPPGRTDTQYF